The 17 T cell receptor beta chains below all came from one sample that was sequenced in a study of CXCR3-negative and CXCR3-positive naive CD8 T cells. The authors made the TRB cDNA libraries by 5' RACE using UMI labels. TCRdb reprocessed the 5' RACE reads; each CDR3 protein has one entry and no DNA is given. The table lists 46,000 or so distinct CDR3 sequences. The sequenced sample consisted of naive CXCR3- CD8+ T cells from blood. Subset described: CD45RO-CCR7+CD27+CD95- naive CD8+ T cells lacking CXCR3 (TNR3-). Receptors originate from a human donor in good health. Some clones in this sample may be carry-over from other donors' samples.

This chain links TRBV29-1 with TRBJ2-7. Germline-derived CDR1 and CDR2 are SQVTM and ANQGSEA. CDR3 length: 12 residues. The CDR3: CSVLLRSYEQYF.

The chain employs TRBV15 and TRBJ2-1; TCRdb's D call of TRBD2 is untestable without DNA. Looked up from germline, CDR1 is LNHNV and CDR2 is YYDKDF (reference sequence). The CDR3 consists of 13 residues. CDR3 sequence reads: CATSRGAGNEQFF.

The genes are TRBV9 and TRBJ2-2; lacking DNA, the TRBD2 call made by TCRdb goes unchecked. Germline CDR1 is SGDLS and CDR2 is YYNGEE. The CDR3 is made up of 19 amino acids. This CDR3 is CASSPSEAGLAGDTGELFF.

The J gene is TRBJ2-7, the V gene TRBV5-1; absent DNA, TCRdb's TRBD2 call cannot be checked. Germline V CDR1 and CDR2: SGHRS, YFSETQ. The CDR3 has 14 amino acids. The chain's CDR3 is CASSSRAGSYEQYF.

V usage is TRBV28 and J usage is TRBJ2-1. This CDR3 contains 11 residues. Germline V lookup: CDR1 MDHEN, CDR2 SYDVKM. CDR3 residues: CASTSLGEEFF.

This chain connects TRBV27 to TRBJ2-7; lacking DNA, the TRBD1 call made by TCRdb goes unchecked. Germline CDR1 MNHEY, CDR2 SMNVEV (reference sequence). The CDR3 is 15 amino acids. The CDR3 region is CASRILGQKGYEQYF.

The chain uses TRBV29-1 and TRBJ1-1. From germline, CDR1 is SQVTM and CDR2 ANQGSEA. The CDR3 loop spans 13 amino acids. The CDR3 here is CSVEDLENTEAFF.

By frequency, this clonotype registers medium-sized. J is TRBJ2-2 and V is TRBV28; checking the TCRdb D call of TRBD1 is not possible without DNA. CDR3 length: 14 residues. CDR1 is MDHEN and CDR2 is SYDVKM in the germline V gene. The CDR3: CASSLTGRTGELFF. The full variable domain, its missing parts supplied by reference TRBV28 and TRBJ2-2, is DVKVTQSSRYLVKRTGEKVFLECVQDMDHENMFWYRQDPGLGLRLIYFSYDVKMKEKGDIPEGYSVSREKKERFSLILESASTNQTSMYLCASSLTGRTGELFFGEGSRLTVL.

V is TRBV29-1 and J is TRBJ2-1; checking the TCRdb D call of TRBD2 is not possible without DNA. Germline V gene sequence: CDR1 SQVTM, CDR2 ANQGSEA. This CDR3 contains 15 residues. The CDR3 loop is CSVEVLAGDEGEQFF.

The chain links TRBV7-9 to TRBJ2-7; checking the TCRdb D call of TRBD1 is not possible without DNA. Germline lookup yields CDR1 SEHNR and CDR2 FQNEAQ (reference sequence). The CDR3 has 15 residues. CDR3 protein: CASRSGHKGAHEQYF.

The genes are TRBV12-3 or TRBV12-4 and TRBJ1-1; TCRdb proposes TRBD1, but this gene call is untestable without DNA. The CDR3 is made up of 12 amino acids. Here the CDR3 reads CASSTGQVDAFF.

CDR3 sequence: CASSVVETGGDEQYF. The chain is built from TRBV5-5 and TRBJ2-7; TCRdb picks TRBD1, but there is no DNA to check that call. CDR1 is SGHKS, CDR2 YYEKEE, per germline (reference sequence). This CDR3 has 15 amino acids.

This sequence joins TRBV27 and TRBJ2-6. The CDR3 is 13 residues long. Germline CDR1 and CDR2: MNHEY and SMNVEV (reference sequence). CDR3 in amino acids: CASSSSGANVLTF.

The chain carries TRBV29-1 and TRBJ1-1; TCRdb lists TRBD1, though no DNA is available to test this call. The CDR3 is made up of 13 amino acids. Germline V CDR1 and CDR2: SQVTM, ANQGSEA. CDR3 sequence: CSVDSGGNTEAFF.

The chain uses TRBV5-1 and TRBJ2-7; TCRdb selects TRBD1, and the lack of DNA leaves this call unchecked. Germline-derived CDR1 and CDR2 are SGHRS and YFSETQ. The CDR3 extends over 16 amino acids. CDR3: CASSFDLNRVSYEQYF.

This chain joins TRBV12-3 or TRBV12-4 and TRBJ2-3. The CDR3 has 14 residues. CDR3 sequence reads: CASSLYPSTDTQYF.

The chain couples TRBV7-9 to TRBJ2-7; the TRBD1 assignment by TCRdb is unverifiable without DNA. CDR3 length: 15 residues. CDR1 is SEHNR, CDR2 FQNEAQ, per germline (reference sequence). CDR3 loop: CASSSEGKAGYEQYF.